Listed here are 29 T cell receptor beta chains from one sample, sequenced in a study of cytomegalovirus exposure and HLA in healthy donors (dated by TCRdb to the late 2010s). Library preparation was by the immunoSEQ multiplex PCR assay. The multiplex PCR relied on a mix of 60 forward primers for TCR Vbeta segments and 13 reverse primers for TCR Jbeta segments. This is the immuneACCESS table as TCRdb keeps it, with only in-frame sequences that have V and J called. A part of the clones is gone; compared with another copy, unresolved V genes explain less than half, and the rest is unexplained. This sample holds more than 150,000 clones; more than 75% were observed only once. In total, the top ten clones hold 2% to 3% of the sample. Sequencing input: PBMCs. The receptors were gathered from a woman aged 50 to 65 in good health and CMV-seropositive.

This chain joins TRBV10-1 and TRBJ2-4; TRBD2 aligns across 9 bases. V lost 8 bases, J lost 3 bases, and 20 bases stayed unmatched. CDR1 WNHNN and CDR2 SYGVQD come from the germline V gene (reference sequence). The CDR3 covers 19 residues. The CDR3 bases are TGCGCCAGCGGAAACCAGCGGGGGGATGGTTTGTATGGCAAAAACATTCAGTACTTC. It specifies CASGNQRGDGLYGKNIQYF.

Comment on this clone: Other DNA sequences from this sample encode an identical CDR3 as well. The chain uses TRBV11-2 and TRBJ1-1; 10 bases line up with TRBD1. The CDR3 loop spans 14 amino acids. J was trimmed by 4 bases and V by 4 bases; bases with no gene match: 3. The V gene's germline CDR1 is SGHAT and CDR2 FQNNGV. CDR3 region: CASSSWTGGTEAFF. DNA of the CDR3: TGTGCCAGCAGCTCTTGGACAGGGGGCACTGAAGCTTTCTTT.

The rearrangement links TRBV5-1 to TRBJ1-1; D is perhaps TRBD1 (6 bases). This CDR3 region has 15 residues. V gave up 0 bases and J gave up 1 base, with 10 bases separating them. Germline loops: CDR1 SGHRS, CDR2 YFSETQ. The CDR3 loop reads CASSLDQGRNTEAFF. CDR3 DNA sequence: TGCGCCAGCAGCTTGGATCAGGGGAGGAACACTGAAGCTTTCTTT.

The gene calls are TRBV7-3 and TRBJ2-1, with 10 bases lining up with TRBD2. Germline CDR1 and CDR2: SGHTA and FQGTGA. The CDR3 is 20 residues long. Unmatched junction bases numbered 16, after V lost 5 bases and J lost 0 bases. The CDR3 spells CASSPWGAGGHPSSYNEQFF. DNA for the CDR3: TGTGCCAGCAGCCCCTGGGGAGCGGGGGGGCACCCGAGCTCCTACAATGAGCAGTTCTTC.

This chain links TRBV11-2 with TRBJ2-5; D may be TRBD2 (6 bases). V dropped 1 base and J dropped 5 bases, with 11 bases sitting between them. Germline CDR1 reads SGHAT; CDR2 reads FQNNGV. The CDR3 consists of 14 residues. The CDR3 DNA reads as TGTGCCAGCAGCTTAGGGGCGGGGATTGAGACCCAGTACTTC. It encodes CASSLGAGIETQYF.

The gene calls are TRBV5-1 and TRBJ2-6; D is perhaps TRBD2 (6 bases). From germline, CDR1 is SGHRS and CDR2 YFSETQ. The V end lost 1 base, the J end lost 0 bases, and 8 bases lay between the germline ends. The CDR3 totals 16 residues. The CDR3 is CASSLYGSSGANVLTF. CDR3 DNA sequence: TGCGCCAGCAGCTTGTACGGGAGCTCTGGGGCCAACGTCCTGACTTTC.

The rearrangement links TRBV7-6 to TRBJ2-3; TRBD1 matches 7 bases. Trimming cost V 4 bases and J 3 bases; bases outside gene matches: 4. The CDR3 consists of 14 residues. The germline CDR1 and CDR2 sequences are SGHVS and FNYEAQ. For the CDR3, the DNA is TGTGCCAGCAGCTGGACGACAGGGACAGATACGCAGTATTTT. Its protein product is CASSWTTGTDTQYF.

The chain employs TRBV4-2 and TRBJ1-1, with D perhaps matching TRBD1 (5 bases). This CDR3 contains 14 residues. CDR1 is LGHNA, CDR2 YNFKEQ, per germline. With 5 bases removed from V and 3 bases from J, the gap between germline ends came to 13 bases. In nucleotides, the CDR3 is TGTGCCAGCAGCTCCAGATCCAGGGACACTGAAGCTTTCTTT. It encodes CASSSRSRDTEAFF.

The genes are TRBV19 and TRBJ2-3; TRBD1 is a possible D gene (5 bases). Germline V CDR1 and CDR2: LNHDA, SQIVND (reference sequence). The CDR3 extends over 14 amino acids. The ends were cut back, 5 bases at V and 2 bases at J, with 11 bases in the middle. As DNA, the CDR3 is TGTGCCAGTAGTGTCACAGGAACCACAGATACGCAGTATTTT. Translation: CASSVTGTTDTQYF.

In the case of this clone: The sample holds other DNA sequences that translate to the same CDR3. This chain links TRBV18 with TRBJ2-3; D not resolved. This CDR3 contains 13 residues. Looked up from germline, CDR1 is KGHSH and CDR2 is LQKENI. Trimming took 0 bases from V and 3 from J, leaving 4 bases between them. Here the CDR3 reads CASSPPSTDTQYF. CDR3 nucleotide sequence: TGTGCCAGCTCACCACCGTCTACAGATACGCAGTATTTT.

The gene calls are TRBV2 and TRBJ2-3, with D possibly being TRBD1 (5 bases). The CDR3 contains 15 residues. Germline V gene sequence: CDR1 SNHLY, CDR2 FYNNEI. V dropped 5 bases and J dropped 1 base, with 13 bases sitting between them. For the CDR3, the DNA is TGTGCCAGCAGTTCCCAGGGCTCTGGCACAGATACGCAGTATTTT. Its translation is CASSSQGSGTDTQYF.

J is TRBJ1-5 and V is TRBV6-5; 10 positions match TRBD1. This CDR3 spans 15 amino acids. V trimming: 6 bases; J trimming: 3 bases; junction bases outside the gene matches: 5. Germline CDR1 and CDR2: MNHEY and SVGAGI. CDR3 sequence reads: CASRPGQGNNQPQHF. CDR3 DNA: TGTGCCAGCAGGCCGGGACAGGGGAACAATCAGCCCCAGCATTTT.

The chain has TRBV12-5 and TRBJ1-5, with unresolved D. The V gene lost 7 bases and the J gene lost 7 bases, with 14 bases spanning the gap. The CDR3 is 13 amino acids. Per germline, CDR1 LGHNT and CDR2 FRNRAP. The CDR3 here is CASAPLGRQPQHF. CDR3 in DNA: TGTGCTAGTGCCCCCCTTGGCAGACAGCCCCAGCATTTT.

In regard to this clone: Mismatch with germline at one junction end may stem from a read error. This chain links TRBV4-1 with TRBJ1-5, with TRBD1 matching over 7 bases. The CDR3 contains 15 residues. Germline V gene data show CDR1 as MGHRA and CDR2 as YSYEKL. The CDR3 DNA reads as TGTGCCAGCAGCCAAGATGCAGGGGGTAATCAGCCCCAGCATTTT. This translates into CASSQDAGGNQPQHF.

V is TRBV29-1 and J is TRBJ2-5; 9 nucleotides align to TRBD1. Germline assignment: CDR1 SQVTM and CDR2 ANQGSEA. V gave up 6 bases and J gave up 11 bases; unmatched junction bases: 16. The CDR3 is 14 amino acids. Here the CDR3 reads CSVAGSGTGREQYF. DNA of the CDR3: TGCAGCGTGGCCGGCTCCGGGACAGGGAGGGAGCAGTACTTC.

The chain links TRBV5-5 to TRBJ1-2; no firm D call. V was shortened by 2 bases and J by 3 bases, with 14 bases between the two germline ends. The CDR3 extends over 15 amino acids. From germline, CDR1 is SGHKS and CDR2 YYEKEE (reference sequence). CDR3 DNA sequence: TGTGCCAGCAGCTTCCCGGAAAGGCGGGACTATGGCTACACCTTC. Its translation: CASSFPERRDYGYTF.

CDR3 DNA: TGTGCCACCGACAGGGGGGGGGCCAACGTCCTGACTTTC. Amino acids: CATDRGGANVLTF. This chain links TRBV6-5 with TRBJ2-6, with 9 bases matching TRBD1. Germline CDR1 MNHEY, CDR2 SVGAGI. The CDR3 totals 13 residues. Trimming cost V 10 bases and J 4 bases; bases outside gene matches: 2.

The chain combines TRBV12-2 with TRBJ1-2; the DNA was not compared with TRBD1, the D call given in the table. TRBV12-2 is described as a pseudogene. CDR3 length: 15 residues. The CDR3 here is CASPPKKGASRGYTF. The CDR3 DNA reads as TGTGCAAGTCCCCCAAAGAAGGGGGCGTCGCGCGGCTACACCTTC.

This chain uses TRBV11-1 with TRBJ2-1; D may be TRBD2 (7 bases). Deletions cut 0 bases from V and 8 bases from J, with 11 bases between. This CDR3 spans 14 amino acids. Per germline, CDR1 SGHAT and CDR2 FQDESV (reference sequence). CDR3 protein: CASSLAGGLYEQFF. As DNA, the CDR3 is TGTGCCAGCAGCTTAGCGGGGGGGCTCTATGAGCAGTTCTTC.

The chain couples TRBV28 to TRBJ1-6, with 8 bases aligning to TRBD1. With 1 base clipped from V and 10 bases from J, the junction kept 15 bases outside the gene matches. CDR3 length equals 18 residues. Germline V CDR1 and CDR2: MDHEN, SYDVKM. The CDR3 DNA follows: TGTGCCAGCAGTTTATACGGACCAGGACAGGGTAAAAACTCACCCCTCCACTTT. The encoded protein is CASSLYGPGQGKNSPLHF.

The V and J genes are TRBV28 and TRBJ1-1, with a weak D call TRBD1 (5 bases). V shed 4 bases and J shed 0 bases, with 12 bases lying between them. This CDR3 has 15 residues. Germline V gives CDR1 MDHEN, CDR2 SYDVKM. CDR3 in amino acids: CASSSPQVMNTEAFF. The DNA for the CDR3 is TGTGCCAGCAGTTCTCCACAGGTAATGAACACTGAAGCTTTCTTT. The full variable domain, rest sourced from reference TRBV28 and TRBJ1-1, is DVKVTQSSRYLVKRTGEKVFLECVQDMDHENMFWYRQDPGLGLRLIYFSYDVKMKEKGDIPEGYSVSREKKERFSLILESASTNQTSMYLCASSSPQVMNTEAFFGQGTRLTVV.

The CDR3 region has the DNA TGCAGCGTTGATGTCGGGAACACTGAAGCTTTCTTT. Its protein product is CSVDVGNTEAFF. The J gene is TRBJ1-1, the V gene TRBV29-1; no clear D gene. V was clipped by 3 bases and J by 1 base, with 6 bases between them. The CDR3 is 12 amino acids. Per the germline V gene, CDR1 is SQVTM and CDR2 is ANQGSEA.

There are a few counts of this clone. The rearrangement uses TRBV30 and TRBJ1-4, with D perhaps matching TRBD1 (6 bases). The CDR3 is 14 residues long. From germline, CDR1 is GTSNPN and CDR2 SVGIG (reference sequence). V was shortened by 3 bases and J by 3 bases, with 11 bases between the two germline ends. The CDR3 loop is CAWRRQAPNEKLFF. The CDR3 DNA reads TGTGCCTGGAGGAGACAGGCACCTAATGAAAAACTGTTTTTT. Together with reference TRBV30 and TRBJ1-4, the CDR3 gives the full variable domain: SQTIHQWPATLVQPVGSPLSLECTVEGTSNPNLYWYRQAAGRGLQLLFYSVGIGQISSEVPQNLSASRPQDRQFILSSKKLLLSDSGFYLCAWRRQAPNEKLFFGSGTQLSVL.

This chain connects TRBV5-1 to TRBJ1-2; TRBD1 aligns across 8 bases. The germline V gene encodes CDR1 SGHRS and CDR2 YFSETQ. The CDR3 covers 14 residues. The ends lost 4 bases at V and 3 bases at J; junction bases unmatched: 5. For the CDR3, the DNA is TGCGCCAGCAGCCCGACAGGGGACTACTATGGCTACACCTTC. Translation: CASSPTGDYYGYTF. Variable domain in full (rest from reference TRBV5-1 and TRBJ1-2): KAGVTQTPRYLIKTRGQQVTLSCSPISGHRSVSWYQQTPGQGLQFLFEYFSETQRNKGNFPGRFSGRQFSNSRSEMNVSTLELGDSALYLCASSPTGDYYGYTFGSGTRLTVV.

The CDR3 DNA is TGTGCCAGTAGTAGGCTAGCGGGGGGAGGAACCGGGGAGCTGTTTTTT. It codes for CASSRLAGGGTGELFF. The J gene is TRBJ2-2, the V gene TRBV19; TRBD2 matches at 11 bases. Losses at the gene ends were 4 bases for V and 5 bases for J; bases not matched to a gene: 6. Germline V gives CDR1 LNHDA, CDR2 SQIVND (reference sequence). The CDR3 spans 16 residues.

The J gene is TRBJ2-3, the V gene TRBV5-6, with 7 bases aligning to TRBD1. The CDR3 runs 15 residues. Losses at the gene ends were 0 bases for V and 2 bases for J; bases not matched to a gene: 3. Germline CDR1 and CDR2: SGHDT and YYEEEE. CDR3 DNA sequence: TGTGCCAGCAGCTTGGACAGGGGCCTCACAGATACGCAGTATTTT. Protein: CASSLDRGLTDTQYF.

The V gene is TRBV4-1, the J gene TRBJ2-3, with 9 bases lining up with TRBD1. The trim removed 4 bases at V and 0 bases at J, leaving 2 bases unmatched. Germline lookup yields CDR1 MGHRA and CDR2 YSYEKL. CDR3 length: 15 residues. CDR3 DNA: TGCGCCAGCAGCCGGACAGGGGTTAGCACAGATACGCAGTATTTT. The encoded protein is CASSRTGVSTDTQYF.

The chain carries TRBV2 and TRBJ2-5; 8 bases map to TRBD2. J gave up 5 bases and V 6 bases, and 11 bases lay outside the gene matches. The germline gives CDR1 SNHLY, CDR2 FYNNEI. The CDR3 is 15 amino acids. The CDR3, as DNA: TGTGCCAGCAGGGGAACTAGCGGCACTTGGGAGACCCAGTACTTC. The encoded protein is CASRGTSGTWETQYF.

This chain links TRBV4-3 with TRBJ2-7, with 8 bases matching TRBD1. Germline V gene sequence: CDR1 LGHNA, CDR2 YSLEER. This CDR3 is built from 14 residues. The trim removed 4 bases at V and 1 base at J, leaving 3 bases unmatched. The CDR3 nucleotides read TGCGCCAGCAGCCCACAGGGGGTTTCCTACGAGCAGTACTTC. Encoded protein: CASSPQGVSYEQYF.